The T cell receptor (beta chain) described here comes from a study of glioma-infiltrating T cells after dendritic cell vaccination. The time point here: after dendritic cell vaccination, including at tumor progression/relapse. Fresh-frozen tumor tissue and more than two years of survival data were available for all. TCRdb keeps only in-frame clones here, not all; method: immunoSEQ multiplex PCR. Of approximately 85,000 clones in the sample, 85% were seen once. The CDR3 covers 12 residues. Germline V gives CDR1 LNHDA, CDR2 SQIVND (reference sequence). V lost 5 bases and J 9 bases, leaving 11 bases between the germline ends.

The sequence came from a human donor with glioblastoma. Sample: blood, taken after dendritic cell vaccination. This sequence joins TRBV19 and TRBJ2-1, with a possible D match to TRBD2 (6 bases). CDR3 bases: TGTGCCAGTAGTGAGACTAGGGCTGAGCAGTTCTTC. Its translation is CASSETRAEQFF. Based on the CDR3 plus reference TRBV19 and TRBJ2-1, the full variable domain is DGGITQSPKYLFRKEGQNVTLSCEQNLNHDAMYWYRQDPGQGLRLIYYSQIVNDFQKGDIAEGYSVSREKKESFPLTVTSAQKNPTAFYLCASSETRAEQFFGPGTRLTVL.